This entry is about one T cell receptor (beta chain). The sample comes from a study of blood T cell repertoires in COVID-19. Study information: T cells, B-cell-depleted T cells, or PBMCs provided the cDNA or gDNA that served as material.

As handled by the study authors: Amplification of reference gene primers was used by the study to estimate nucleated cell counts. Sequenced by immunoSEQ multiplex PCR; TCRdb stores in-frame clones only, minus some. Clonal size and the V and J genes are those of that table, whereas D and trimming came from the DNA. The sample yields some 340,000 clones, more than 90% seen once. V dropped 0 bases and J dropped 8 bases, with 16 bases sitting between them. The germline CDR1 and CDR2 sequences are LGHDT and YNNKEL (reference sequence). This CDR3 has 16 amino acids. The specimen was PBMCs or T cells enriched from blood (not recorded which). The TCR comes from a woman aged 30 to 39 who had been exposed to COVID-19. The gene calls are TRBV3-1 (or the pseudogene TRBV3-2) and TRBJ1-4, with D possibly being TRBD1 (5 bases). In nucleotides, the CDR3 is TGTGCCAGCAGCCAAGATCGAGCTAGGGGCGGAGAAAAACTGTTTTTT. Translating it yields CASSQDRARGGEKLFF.